What follows are 25 T cell receptor beta chains derived from one specimen sequenced in a study of blood T cell repertoires in COVID-19. Sequencing was performed with immunoSEQ multiplex PCR; in TCRdb, only in-frame clones are kept and a portion is missing. The sample yields about 120,000 clones, approximately 85% seen once. Specimen: peripheral blood. The receptors were gathered from a woman in her sixties or seventies with acute or convalescent COVID-19.

This chain connects TRBV5-1 to TRBJ2-7, with D unclear. Looked up from germline, CDR1 is SGHRS and CDR2 is YFSETQ. The CDR3 is 14 residues long. V lost 0 bases to trimming and J lost 6 bases, with 13 bases between them. The CDR3 loop reads CASSLEPFASEQYF. The CDR3 DNA reads as TGCGCCAGCAGCTTGGAGCCTTTTGCTAGCGAGCAGTACTTC.

The V and J genes are TRBV7-3 and TRBJ2-2, with 8 bases matching TRBD1. CDR1 is SGHTA and CDR2 is FQGTGA in the germline V gene. With 5 bases clipped from V and 6 bases from J, the junction kept 11 bases outside the gene matches. CDR3 length: 16 residues. The CDR3 bases are TGTGCCAGCAGCCCCATGACAGGGGAAAGACCCGGGGAGCTGTTTTTT. As protein: CASSPMTGERPGELFF.

The chain recombines TRBV4-1 with TRBJ1-1; D remains ambiguous. This CDR3 is built from 15 residues. Trimming took 0 bases from V and 3 from J, leaving 11 bases between them. CDR1 is MGHRA and CDR2 is YSYEKL in the germline V gene. The CDR3 spells CASSQDRGVDTEAFF. As DNA, the CDR3 is TGCGCCAGCAGCCAAGATCGCGGGGTGGACACTGAAGCTTTCTTT.

The chain combines TRBV7-6 with TRBJ2-7, with TRBD1 as a possible D gene (6 bases). The germline V gene has CDR1 SGHVS and CDR2 FNYEAQ. Trimming stripped 5 bases from V and 2 bases from J, with 19 bases between. This CDR3 spans 16 amino acids. CDR3 in DNA: TGTGCCAGCAGCCTCGGGTTGGGGGACATACCCTACGAGCAGTACTTC. Translated: CASSLGLGDIPYEQYF.

The chain joins TRBV3-1 (or the pseudogene TRBV3-2) to TRBJ1-1, with 8 bases fitting TRBD1. The CDR3 consists of 15 residues. CDR1 and CDR2 from the germline V gene are LGHDT and YNNKEL (reference sequence). Germline trimming cut 4 bases from V and 1 base from J; bases unmatched to any gene: 5. The CDR3 coding sequence is TGTGCCAGCAGCCCGAGGACAGGGCCGAACACTGAAGCTTTCTTT. It yields the protein CASSPRTGPNTEAFF.

Only a few counts were recorded for this clone. The genes are TRBV7-6 and TRBJ2-7; D is possibly TRBD2 (6 bases). This CDR3 is built from 15 residues. The germline V and J ends were trimmed by 5 bases and 0 bases, with 14 bases remaining between them. From germline, CDR1 is SGHVS and CDR2 FNYEAQ. The CDR3: CASSLTTGSSYEQYF. The CDR3 DNA reads TGTGCCAGCAGCCTAACCACCGGGAGCTCCTACGAGCAGTACTTC.

This clone was observed many times. The chain carries TRBV5-1 and TRBJ1-5; D is unclear. Germline loops: CDR1 SGHRS, CDR2 YFSETQ. V was trimmed by 0 bases and J by 3 bases, leaving 7 bases between them. There are 14 residues in the CDR3. CDR3: CASSLDSPNQPQHF. CDR3 nucleotide sequence: TGCGCCAGCAGCTTGGACAGTCCCAATCAGCCCCAGCATTTT.

This clone was counted a few times. V is TRBV11-2 and J is TRBJ2-7, with D possibly being TRBD1 (6 bases). Germline V gene data show CDR1 as SGHAT and CDR2 as FQNNGV. The germline V and J ends were trimmed by 5 bases and 2 bases, with 10 bases remaining between them. The CDR3 runs 13 residues. CDR3 sequence: CASSLTGTYEQYF. The DNA of the CDR3 is TGTGCCAGCAGCCTGACAGGCACCTACGAGCAGTACTTC.

The chain carries TRBV14 and TRBJ1-1; the match to TRBD1 covers 7 bases. V dropped 4 bases and J dropped 4; count of bases not matched to a gene: 3. Germline assignment: CDR1 SGHDN and CDR2 FVKESK. CDR3 length: 13 amino acids. Here the CDR3 DNA reads TGTGCCAGCAGCCTAACAGGGGTCACTGAAGCTTTCTTT. Protein sequence: CASSLTGVTEAFF. The variable domain in full, completed from reference TRBV14 and TRBJ1-1, reads EAGVTQFPSHSVIEKGQTVTLRCDPISGHDNLYWYRRVMGKEIKFLLHFVKESKQDESGMPNNRFLAERTGGTYSTLKVQPAELEDSGVYFCASSLTGVTEAFFGQGTRLTVV.

J is TRBJ2-3 and V is TRBV6-6; a possible D gene is TRBD1 (5 bases). V was clipped by 7 bases and J by 2 bases, with 13 bases between them. Germline values: CDR1 MNHNY, CDR2 SVGAGI (reference sequence). CDR3 size: 14 residues. The CDR3 nucleotides read TGTGCCAGCACTAGGGGTTCCGACACAGATACGCAGTATTTT. Translating gives CASTRGSDTDTQYF.

V usage is TRBV6-5 and J usage is TRBJ2-7, with TRBD1 identical over 7 bases. CDR3 length: 15 amino acids. V dropped 6 bases and J dropped 3; count of bases not matched to a gene: 11. The germline V gene has CDR1 MNHEY and CDR2 SVGAGI. CDR3 DNA sequence: TGTGCCAGCAGCTACCCCTCGGGGACAGACTACGAGCAGTACTTC. It codes for CASSYPSGTDYEQYF.

There are a few counts of this clone. This rearrangement joins TRBV4-2 to TRBJ1-3; 9 bases are shared with TRBD1. J was trimmed by 2 bases and V by 1 base; bases with no gene match: 0. Germline CDR1 reads LGHNA; CDR2 reads YNFKEQ. CDR3 length equals 15 residues. The CDR3 DNA is TGTGCCAGCAGCCAAGGGGACAGGGCTGGAAACACCATATATTTT. It translates to CASSQGDRAGNTIYF.

The chain employs TRBV24-1 and TRBJ2-1, with 10 bases identical to TRBD2. Trimming at V came to 4 bases and at J to 6 bases, leaving 17 bases not matched to a gene. Germline V CDR1 and CDR2: KGHDR, SFDVKD. The CDR3 extends over 19 amino acids. Written as DNA, the CDR3 is TGTGCCACCAGTGACTCCTCATCCGGTGGAGCGGGGGGGCTCAATGAGCAGTTCTTC. Protein product: CATSDSSSGGAGGLNEQFF.

The table lists this clone with a count of one. This rearrangement joins TRBV4-3 to TRBJ2-7; 9 bases align to TRBD1. V was pared by 1 base and J by 4 bases, with 5 bases of the junction left unmatched. The CDR3 is made up of 15 amino acids. Germline assignment: CDR1 LGHNA and CDR2 YSLEER. As DNA, the CDR3 is TGCGCCAGCAGCCAAGGGGAGGGACAGGGTTACGAGCAGTACTTC. The encoded protein is CASSQGEGQGYEQYF.

The J gene is TRBJ1-1, the V gene TRBV4-3; TRBD1 aligns across 8 bases. This CDR3 is built from 19 residues. V lost 0 bases to trimming and J lost 0 bases; unmatched junction nucleotides: 12. Germline CDR1 is LGHNA and CDR2 is YSLEER. Here the CDR3 reads CASSQDRVGRQGMNTEAFF. CDR3 bases: TGCGCCAGCAGCCAAGATCGGGTTGGGAGACAGGGGATGAACACTGAAGCTTTCTTT.

The rearrangement joins TRBV5-1 to TRBJ2-5, with TRBD2 identical over 9 bases. This CDR3 region has 14 residues. Trimming removed 3 bases from V and 2 bases from J; junction bases left unmatched: 2. Germline CDR1 is SGHRS and CDR2 is YFSETQ. In nucleotides, the CDR3 is TGCGCCAGCAGCTCGACTAGCGGACAAGAGACCCAGTACTTC. It encodes CASSSTSGQETQYF.

This chain joins TRBV3-1 (or the pseudogene TRBV3-2) and TRBJ1-2; 7 positions match TRBD1. The junction had 5 bases not matched to a gene; V was cut back by 4 bases and J by 3 bases. The CDR3 is 14 residues long. Germline assignment: CDR1 LGHDT and CDR2 YNNKEL (reference sequence). The CDR3 protein is CASSLRGGDYGYTF. As DNA, the CDR3 is TGTGCCAGCAGCCTCCGAGGGGGCGACTATGGCTACACCTTC.

The chain recombines TRBV27 with TRBJ1-4, with a weak D call TRBD1 (5 bases). V lost 9 bases to trimming and J lost 8 bases, with 16 bases between them. Germline CDR1 and CDR2: MNHEY and SMNVEV (reference sequence). The CDR3 has 13 residues. The CDR3 region has the DNA TGTGCCAGTGGCGGCAGGCAGGGCGAAAAACTGTTTTTT. Its protein is CASGGRQGEKLFF.

J is TRBJ1-1 and V is TRBV9; tentatively, D is TRBD1 (6 bases). The CDR3 covers 15 residues. The V end lost 2 bases, the J end lost 0 bases, and 11 bases lay between the germline ends. The germline gives CDR1 SGDLS, CDR2 YYNGEE. CDR3 amino acids: CASSVGTLMNTEAFF. In DNA, the CDR3 is TGTGCCAGCAGCGTTGGGACATTGATGAACACTGAAGCTTTCTTT.

The chain has TRBV6-2 or TRBV6-3 and TRBJ1-1; 7 positions match TRBD1. Per the germline V gene, CDR1 is MNHEY and CDR2 is SVGEGT. J lost 2 bases, V lost 3 bases, and 3 bases had no gene match. The CDR3 loop spans 14 amino acids. CDR3 DNA: TGTGCCAGCAGTTATAAAGGGGGCAACACTGAAGCTTTCTTT. Its protein is CASSYKGGNTEAFF.

This clone was recorded a few times. The gene calls are TRBV20-1 and TRBJ2-1, with 10 bases that match TRBD2. J lost 8 bases, V lost 3 bases, and 7 bases had no gene match. The CDR3 has 14 residues. Per germline, CDR1 DFQATT and CDR2 SNEGSKA (reference sequence). This chain's CDR3 is CSASQRGGVDEQFF. As DNA, the CDR3 is TGCAGTGCTAGTCAGCGGGGGGGCGTTGATGAGCAGTTCTTC.

CDR3 DNA sequence: TGTGCCAGCAGCACCTCCGGACTAGCGGGGATGGAGACCCAGTACTTC. Protein: CASSTSGLAGMETQYF. The chain recombines TRBV5-4 with TRBJ2-5, with 12 bases aligning to TRBD2. There are 16 residues in the CDR3. CDR1 and CDR2 from the germline V gene are SGHNT and YYREEE (reference sequence). J was trimmed by 5 bases and V by 4 bases; bases with no gene match: 9.

The chain carries TRBV6-5 and TRBJ2-1; D remains ambiguous. CDR3 size: 12 residues. Germline V lookup: CDR1 MNHEY, CDR2 SVGAGI. Deletions cut 2 bases from V and 8 bases from J, with 7 bases between. The DNA of the CDR3 is TGTGCCAGCAGTTACACGGGTGATGAGCAGTTCTTC. This sequence encodes CASSYTGDEQFF.

A single count supports this clone. This chain joins TRBV19 and TRBJ2-6; no firm D call. V gave up 5 bases and J gave up 3 bases, with 11 bases separating them. The CDR3 sequence is 15 residues long. Germline-derived CDR1 and CDR2 are LNHDA and SQIVND (reference sequence). CDR3 amino acids: CASSSAVGGANVLTF. CDR3 sequence (DNA): TGTGCCAGTAGTTCGGCGGTTGGTGGGGCCAACGTCCTGACTTTC.

The chain uses TRBV12-5 and TRBJ2-7; 8 positions match TRBD2. The CDR3 contains 17 residues. CDR1 is LGHNT and CDR2 is FRNRAP in the germline V gene. Trimming removed 5 bases from V and 2 bases from J; junction bases left unmatched: 14. CDR3 residues: CASGPYRGGRDAYEQYF. The CDR3 nucleotides are TGTGCTAGTGGTCCGTACCGCGGGGGGCGAGACGCCTACGAGCAGTACTTC.